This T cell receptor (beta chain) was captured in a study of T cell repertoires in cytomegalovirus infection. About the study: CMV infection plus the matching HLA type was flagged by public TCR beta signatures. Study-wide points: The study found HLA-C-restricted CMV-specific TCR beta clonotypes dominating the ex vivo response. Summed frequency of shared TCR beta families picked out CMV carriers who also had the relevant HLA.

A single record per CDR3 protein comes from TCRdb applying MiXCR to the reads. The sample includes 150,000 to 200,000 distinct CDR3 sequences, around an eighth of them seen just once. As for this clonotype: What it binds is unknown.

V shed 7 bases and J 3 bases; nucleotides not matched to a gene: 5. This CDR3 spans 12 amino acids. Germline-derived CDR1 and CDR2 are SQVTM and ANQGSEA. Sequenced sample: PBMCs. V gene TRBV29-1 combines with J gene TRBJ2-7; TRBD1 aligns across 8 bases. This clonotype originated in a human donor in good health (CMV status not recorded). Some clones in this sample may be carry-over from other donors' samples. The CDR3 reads CSAGTGVYEQYF. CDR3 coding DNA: TGCAGCGCAGGGACAGGAGTCTACGAGCAGTACTTC.